These 3 T cell receptor beta chains came from one sample sequenced in a study of blood T cell repertoires in COVID-19. Produced via immunoSEQ multiplex PCR; TCRdb's table is partial and in-frame only. The sample records about 170,000 clones, roughly 86% being singletons. The sequenced sample consisted of peripheral blood. These receptor sequences come from a man between 65 and 79 years old with acute or convalescent COVID-19.

The sample holds one count of this clone. V usage is TRBV2 and J usage is TRBJ2-7; 11 bases fit TRBD2. Per the germline V gene, CDR1 is SNHLY and CDR2 is FYNNEI. The V and J ends lost 5 bases and 9 bases, in that order; junction bases with no gene match: 12. The CDR3 spans 15 residues. CDR3 protein: CASSPEGTSGLRQYF. As DNA, the CDR3 is TGTGCCAGCAGTCCGGAAGGGACTAGCGGTTTGAGGCAGTACTTC.

V is TRBV9 and J is TRBJ2-1, with TRBD1 matching 8 bases. The CDR3 runs 15 residues. V lost 3 bases and J lost 4; bases outside the gene matches: 6. CDR1 and CDR2 from the germline V gene are SGDLS and YYNGEE. The CDR3: CASSGTGSFYNEQFF. CDR3 DNA sequence: TGTGCCAGCAGCGGGACAGGGAGTTTTTACAATGAGCAGTTCTTC.

V usage is TRBV19 and J usage is TRBJ2-1, with TRBD1 identical over 10 bases. This CDR3 has 14 amino acids. The V and J ends lost 7 bases and 4 bases, in that order; junction bases with no gene match: 4. CDR1 is LNHDA, CDR2 SQIVND, per germline (reference sequence). Here the CDR3 DNA reads TGTGCCAGTATGAGACAGGGGGCTTACAATGAGCAGTTCTTC. It codes for CASMRQGAYNEQFF.